The entry that follows covers one T cell receptor beta chain sequence. Germline trimming cut 4 bases from V and 13 bases from J; bases unmatched to any gene: 3. CDR3 length: 11 residues. The V gene's germline CDR1 is MGHRA and CDR2 YSYEKL. The sample comes from a study of blood T cell repertoires in COVID-19. Background on the study: The United States, Italy and Spain were the sources of the acute and convalescent COVID-19 samples.

Per the original methods: Estimated nucleated cell counts came from reference gene primer amplification. Sequencing used immunoSEQ multiplex PCR; TCRdb keeps in-frame clones, though not all of them. V and J calls and clone size follow that table, whereas D and trimming were derived from the DNA. The table includes roughly 300,000 clones, over 75% detected once. Sequenced material: peripheral blood. The sequence derives from a man aged 18 to 29 with active or convalescent COVID-19. This chain links TRBV4-1 with TRBJ2-1, with 8 positions matching TRBD2. DNA of the CDR3: TGCGCCAGCAGCCCGGGGACTAGTCAGTTCTTC. This sequence encodes CASSPGTSQFF.